This T cell receptor (beta chain) was captured in a study of regulatory T cells in long-lasting Graves disease. Study-wide context: Persistent cases took antithyroid drugs over 5 years and stayed TSH receptor antibody positive.

Construction of TCR beta libraries relied on iRepertoire HTBI primers and on Arm-PCR targeting CDR3 regions. MiXCR, applied by TCRdb to the multiplex PCR reads, yields one record per CDR3 protein. The sample includes about 400,000 distinct CDR3 sequences, roughly 20% of them seen just once. General observations from the study: Favoring TRBV28, TRBJ1-2 and TRBJ2-5 was a feature seen in persistent disease. Only peripheral blood was studied, not thyroid tissue.

Trimming removed 4 bases at V and 5 bases at J, with 11 bases between. The CDR3 is 13 residues long. Germline-derived CDR1 and CDR2 are SGHDN and FVKESK. This clonotype appeared a few times. What it binds is unknown. As to time point: persistent/refractory GD, antithyroid drugs over 5 years with positive TRAb. Extracted PBMC RNA gave rise to the TCR library. The V gene is TRBV14, the J gene TRBJ2-5; D remains ambiguous. The source is a female donor with Graves disease. The sequenced sample was peripheral blood mononuclear cells (PBMCs), obtained when the disease was refractory, from a patient treated with antithyroid drugs. CDR3 loop: CASSPYGWETQYF. The DNA of the CDR3 is TGTGCCAGCAGCCCATATGGTTGGGAGACCCAGTACTTC.